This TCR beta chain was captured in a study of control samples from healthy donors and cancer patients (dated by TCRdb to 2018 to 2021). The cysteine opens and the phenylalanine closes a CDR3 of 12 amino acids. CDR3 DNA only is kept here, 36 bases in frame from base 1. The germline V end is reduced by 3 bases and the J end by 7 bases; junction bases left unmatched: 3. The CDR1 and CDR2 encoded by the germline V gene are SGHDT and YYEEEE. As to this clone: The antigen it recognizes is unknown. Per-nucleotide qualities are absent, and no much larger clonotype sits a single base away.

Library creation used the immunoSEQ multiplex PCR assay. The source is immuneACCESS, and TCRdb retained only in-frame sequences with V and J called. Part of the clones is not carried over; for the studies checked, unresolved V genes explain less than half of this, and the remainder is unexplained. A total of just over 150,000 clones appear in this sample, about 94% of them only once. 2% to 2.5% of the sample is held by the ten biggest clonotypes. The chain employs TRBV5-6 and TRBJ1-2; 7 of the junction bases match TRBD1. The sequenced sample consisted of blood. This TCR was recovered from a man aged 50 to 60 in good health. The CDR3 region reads CASSSYRGGYTF. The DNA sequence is TGTGCCAGCAGCTCCTACAGGGGTGGCTACACCTTC.